Presented here are 10 T cell receptor beta chains from one specimen sequenced in a study of blood T cell repertoires in COVID-19. Some clones are missing from TCRdb's copy, which holds only in-frame ones; the method was immunoSEQ multiplex PCR. The table records about 440,000 clones, 87% of them present only once. Specimen: PBMCs or T cells enriched from blood (not recorded which). These receptors were collected from a woman between 18 and 29 years old with acute COVID-19.

The chain combines TRBV18 with TRBJ1-1, with 7 bases lining up with TRBD1. The germline V gene has CDR1 KGHSH and CDR2 LQKENI. This CDR3 has 17 residues. V lost 0 bases, J lost 2 bases, and 9 bases stayed unmatched. CDR3 region: CASSPPNGKGANTEAFF. The CDR3 bases are TGTGCCAGCTCACCACCGAATGGTAAGGGGGCCAACACTGAAGCTTTCTTT.

This rearrangement joins TRBV5-1 to TRBJ2-7; D ambiguous. The CDR3 contains 13 residues. The V end lost 0 bases, the J end lost 8 bases, and 12 bases lay between the germline ends. CDR1 is SGHRS and CDR2 is YFSETQ in the germline V gene. DNA for the CDR3: TGCGCCAGCAGCTTGGACAGCCAAGAGCAGCAGTACTTC. As protein: CASSLDSQEQQYF. The full variable domain, completed using reference TRBV5-1 and TRBJ2-7, is KAGVTQTPRYLIKTRGQQVTLSCSPISGHRSVSWYQQTPGQGLQFLFEYFSETQRNKGNFPGRFSGRQFSNSRSEMNVSTLELGDSALYLCASSLDSQEQQYFGPGTRLTVT.

In its sample, this clone was seen many times. The CDR3 bases are TGTGCCAGCAGTAAGATGACTAGCGGCAGCTACGAGCAGTACTTC. Amino acid sequence: CASSKMTSGSYEQYF. The gene calls are TRBV6-2 or TRBV6-3 and TRBJ2-7; 9 nucleotides agree with TRBD2. With V trimmed by 5 bases and J by 3 bases, 8 bases remained unmatched. CDR3 length equals 15 residues. The germline V gene encodes CDR1 MNHEY and CDR2 SVGEGT.

The V gene is TRBV7-6, the J gene TRBJ2-2, with 7 bases lining up with TRBD2. The CDR3 loop spans 15 amino acids. The V and J ends lost 5 bases and 4 bases, in that order; junction bases with no gene match: 7. Germline lookup yields CDR1 SGHVS and CDR2 FNYEAQ. CDR3 loop: CASSPRTGGTGELFF. CDR3 nucleotide sequence: TGTGCCAGCAGCCCACGGACGGGAGGCACCGGGGAGCTGTTTTTT.

V usage is TRBV6-1 and J usage is TRBJ2-7; TRBD1 agrees at 7 bases. Germline lookup yields CDR1 MNHNS and CDR2 SASEGT. V lost 6 bases to trimming and J lost 0 bases; unmatched junction nucleotides: 2. The CDR3 contains 13 residues. CDR3 DNA: TGTGCCAGCAGCCCAGGGGGCTCCTACGAGCAGTACTTC. Its protein is CASSPGGSYEQYF.

Only one count was recorded for this clone. The chain links TRBV6-5 to TRBJ2-3; possible D gene TRBD1, 5 bases. CDR3 size: 12 residues. Per germline, CDR1 MNHEY and CDR2 SVGAGI. The V end lost 8 bases, the J end lost 4 bases, and 10 bases lay between the germline ends. The CDR3 region has the DNA TGTGCCAGCGAAGAAGGGGCAGATACGCAGTATTTT. It is translated as CASEEGADTQYF.

The genes are TRBV6-5 and TRBJ2-7, with 9 bases that match TRBD2. The CDR3 has 15 amino acids. Germline V lookup: CDR1 MNHEY, CDR2 SVGAGI. V trimming: 7 bases; J trimming: 1 base; junction bases outside the gene matches: 8. CDR3 protein: CASNLGAGGSYEQYF. Written as DNA, the CDR3 is TGTGCCAGCAACCTAGGCGCGGGAGGGTCCTACGAGCAGTACTTC.

This chain links TRBV28 with TRBJ1-5; 7 bases are shared with TRBD1. In germline, CDR1 is MDHEN, CDR2 SYDVKM. The CDR3 has 15 residues. The V and J ends lost 8 bases and 4 bases, in that order; junction bases with no gene match: 11. CDR3 nucleotides: TGTGCCAGCGGCGGAGGAGGGGGCTTTAATCAGCCCCAGCATTTT. Residues: CASGGGGGFNQPQHF.

The chain uses TRBV3-1 (or the pseudogene TRBV3-2) and TRBJ1-2; no clear D gene. V was pared by 3 bases and J by 0 bases, with 8 bases between. Germline lookup yields CDR1 LGHDT and CDR2 YNNKEL (reference sequence). This CDR3 has 14 residues. Written as DNA, the CDR3 is TGTGCCAGCAGCCACTGGGCCGCTAACTATGGCTACACCTTC. It is translated as CASSHWAANYGYTF.

This chain joins TRBV28 and TRBJ1-5; 8 positions agree with TRBD1. CDR1 is MDHEN, CDR2 SYDVKM, per germline. The CDR3 contains 14 residues. V gave up 6 bases and J gave up 6 bases; unmatched junction bases: 7. The DNA for the CDR3 is TGTGCCAGCAGCCCGGACAGGGTTGGTCAGCCCCAGCATTTT. This gives the protein CASSPDRVGQPQHF. The complete variable domain, with remaining parts taken from reference TRBV28 and TRBJ1-5, reads DVKVTQSSRYLVKRTGEKVFLECVQDMDHENMFWYRQDPGLGLRLIYFSYDVKMKEKGDIPEGYSVSREKKERFSLILESASTNQTSMYLCASSPDRVGQPQHFGDGTRLSIL.